This T cell receptor beta chain is drawn from a study of CD8 T cells in Susac syndrome. Random hexamers were used to reverse transcribe the RNA input (roughly 0.5 to 1 ug). Amplification of TCR beta CDR3 spanned 54 Vbeta and 13 Jbeta via immunoSEQ multiplex PCR. TCRdb re-called the immunoSEQ multiplex PCR reads through MiXCR, storing one row per CDR3 protein. This table has around 150,000 distinct CDR3 sequences, just under 95% appearing once. High-throughput TCR beta sequencing covered peripheral CD8+ and CD4+ T cells. Controls matched for age and sex were healthy donors. V shed 2 bases and J shed 7 bases, with 17 bases lying between them. The CDR3 sequence is 15 residues long. Germline assignment: CDR1 KGHSH and CDR2 LQKENI.

This chain joins TRBV18 and TRBJ1-2; D might be TRBD1 (5 bases). Sequencing was performed on CD4+ T cells from PBMCs. The origin of this receptor is a human donor in good health. This chain's CDR3 is CASSPNGDPAGGYTF. Written as DNA, the CDR3 is TGTGCCAGCTCACCAAACGGGGACCCGGCGGGTGGCTACACCTTC.